These 7 T cell receptor beta chains share one sample of origin, sequenced in a study of technical replicates of blood from a few donors. The table came from immunoSEQ multiplex PCR; TCRdb's copy has only in-frame clones and leaves some out. The sample lists 55,000 to 85,000 clones; roughly 96% were seen once. Sequencing used T cells isolated from PBMCs. These TCRs come from a human donor in good health.

V usage is TRBV7-6 and J usage is TRBJ2-5; TRBD1 aligns across 7 bases. Trimming took 4 bases from V and 5 from J; bases not matched to a gene: 7. The CDR3 runs 14 residues. Looked up from germline, CDR1 is SGHVS and CDR2 is FNYEAQ. The CDR3 is CASSSDRNGETQYF. The CDR3 DNA sequence: TGTGCCAGCAGCTCGGACAGGAACGGGGAGACCCAGTACTTC.

This clone was recorded only once. The rearrangement uses TRBV6-1 and TRBJ2-6; D possibly corresponds to TRBD2 (6 bases). The CDR3 loop spans 15 amino acids. Germline-derived CDR1 and CDR2 are MNHNS and SASEGT. V dropped 5 bases and J dropped 0 bases, with 8 bases sitting between them. The CDR3 DNA reads as TGTGCCAGCAGTTCCGGGAGCTCTGGGGCCAACGTCCTGACTTTC. It specifies CASSSGSSGANVLTF.

The rearrangement uses TRBV5-6 and TRBJ1-3; the D gene is possibly TRBD1 (6 bases). Between the trimmed V and J ends, which lost 6 bases and 0 bases, there was a span of 13 bases. CDR1 and CDR2 from the germline V gene are SGHDT and YYEEEE. The CDR3 length is 15 residues. CDR3 nucleotides: TGTGCCAGCACCCAACAGGGTCGCTCTGGAAACACCATATATTTT. Protein product: CASTQQGRSGNTIYF.

The chain combines TRBV7-9 with TRBJ1-2; D possibly corresponds to TRBD1 (6 bases). CDR1 is SEHNR and CDR2 is FQNEAQ in the germline V gene (reference sequence). Trimming left V 5 bases short and J 8 bases short, with 12 bases between. The CDR3 spans 12 residues. The CDR3 DNA reads as TGTGCCAGCAGCAAACAGGGTGGGGGCTACACCTTC. Translation gives CASSKQGGGYTF.

This chain links TRBV6-5 with TRBJ2-7; perhaps TRBD1 as D (5 bases). Per the germline V gene, CDR1 is MNHEY and CDR2 is SVGAGI. CDR3 length: 15 residues. Trimming shortened V by 4 bases and J by 0 bases, and 13 bases separated the two germline ends. As DNA, the CDR3 is TGTGCCAGCAGTTGGACATCCACCTTCTCCTACGAGCAGTACTTC. This sequence encodes CASSWTSTFSYEQYF.

The gene calls are TRBV29-1 and TRBJ1-4; TRBD1 aligns across 8 bases. This CDR3 spans 13 amino acids. CDR1 and CDR2 from the germline V gene are SQVTM and ANQGSEA. V was pared by 6 bases and J by 3 bases, with 3 bases of the junction left unmatched. The CDR3 nucleotides are TGCAGCGTCCACAGGGGGGCTAATGAAAAACTGTTTTTT. This translates into CSVHRGANEKLFF.

The gene calls are TRBV14 and TRBJ2-4; D is possibly TRBD2 (6 bases). With 1 base removed from V and 0 bases from J, the gap between germline ends came to 10 bases. The CDR3 spans 16 residues. Germline V CDR1 and CDR2: SGHDN, FVKESK. CDR3 bases: TGTGCCAGCAGCCAAGTAACAGCGGGAGCCAAAAACATTCAGTACTTC. It encodes CASSQVTAGAKNIQYF.